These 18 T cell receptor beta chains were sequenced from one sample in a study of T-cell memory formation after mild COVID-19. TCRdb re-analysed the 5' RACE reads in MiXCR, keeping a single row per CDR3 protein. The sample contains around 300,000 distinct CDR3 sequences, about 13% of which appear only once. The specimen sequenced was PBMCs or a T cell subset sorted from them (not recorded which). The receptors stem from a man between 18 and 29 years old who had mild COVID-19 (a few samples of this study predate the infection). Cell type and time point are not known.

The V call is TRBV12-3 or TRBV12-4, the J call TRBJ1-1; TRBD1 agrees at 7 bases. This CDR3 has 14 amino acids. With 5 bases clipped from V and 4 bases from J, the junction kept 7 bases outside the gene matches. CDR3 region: CASSSSGGATEAFF. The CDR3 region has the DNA TGTGCCAGCAGTAGCTCAGGGGGTGCCACTGAAGCTTTCTTT.

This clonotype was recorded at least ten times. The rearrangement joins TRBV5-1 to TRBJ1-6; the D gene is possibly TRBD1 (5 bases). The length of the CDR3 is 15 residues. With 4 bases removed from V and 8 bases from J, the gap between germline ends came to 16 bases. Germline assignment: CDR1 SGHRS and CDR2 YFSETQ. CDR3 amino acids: CASSPDAGRYSPLHF. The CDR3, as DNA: TGCGCCAGCAGCCCGGACGCAGGGAGGTATTCACCCCTCCACTTT.

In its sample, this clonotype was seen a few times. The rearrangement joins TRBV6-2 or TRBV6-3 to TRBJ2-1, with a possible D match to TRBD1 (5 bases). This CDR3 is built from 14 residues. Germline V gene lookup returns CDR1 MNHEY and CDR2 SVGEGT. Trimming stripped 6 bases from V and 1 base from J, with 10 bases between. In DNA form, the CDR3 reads TGTGCCAGCAGGCCCAGGGTTTCCTACAATGAGCAGTTCTTC. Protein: CASRPRVSYNEQFF.

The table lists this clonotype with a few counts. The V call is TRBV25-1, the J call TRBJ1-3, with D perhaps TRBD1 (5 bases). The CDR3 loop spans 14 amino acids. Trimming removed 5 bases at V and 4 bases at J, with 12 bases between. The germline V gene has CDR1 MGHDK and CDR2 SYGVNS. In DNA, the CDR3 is TGTGCCAGCAGTTTCACAGCAGGGGGAAACACCATATATTTT. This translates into CASSFTAGGNTIYF.

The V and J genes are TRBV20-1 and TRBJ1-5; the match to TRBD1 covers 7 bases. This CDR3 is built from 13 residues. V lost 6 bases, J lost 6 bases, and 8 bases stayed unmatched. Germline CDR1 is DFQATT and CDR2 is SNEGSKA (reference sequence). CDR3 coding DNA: TGCAGTGCCGGCCGGGACAGTGGTCAGCCCCAGCATTTT. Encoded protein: CSAGRDSGQPQHF.

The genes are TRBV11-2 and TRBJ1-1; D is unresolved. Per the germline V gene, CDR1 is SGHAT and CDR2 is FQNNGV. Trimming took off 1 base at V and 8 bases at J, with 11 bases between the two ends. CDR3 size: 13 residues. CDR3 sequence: CASSLGGFVEAFF. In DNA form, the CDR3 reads TGTGCCAGCAGCTTAGGCGGATTCGTGGAAGCTTTCTTT.

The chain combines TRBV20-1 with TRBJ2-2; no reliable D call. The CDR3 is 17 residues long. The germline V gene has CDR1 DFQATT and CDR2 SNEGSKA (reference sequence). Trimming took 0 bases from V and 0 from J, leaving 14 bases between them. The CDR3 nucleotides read TGCAGTGCTAGAGATTTAACGAAGGGAACGAACACCGGGGAGCTGTTTTTT. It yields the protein CSARDLTKGTNTGELFF.

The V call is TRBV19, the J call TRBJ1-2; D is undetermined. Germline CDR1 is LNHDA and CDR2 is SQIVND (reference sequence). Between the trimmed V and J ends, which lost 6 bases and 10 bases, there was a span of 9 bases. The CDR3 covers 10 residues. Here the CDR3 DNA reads TGTGCCAGTAGGAGCAGTGCCTACACCTTC. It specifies CASRSSAYTF.

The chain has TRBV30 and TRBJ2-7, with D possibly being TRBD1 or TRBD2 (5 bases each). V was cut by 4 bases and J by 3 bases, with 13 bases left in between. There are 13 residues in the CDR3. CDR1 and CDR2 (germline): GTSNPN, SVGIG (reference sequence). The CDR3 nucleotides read TGTGCCTGGATTCACCGGGGCCTCTACGAGCAGTACTTC. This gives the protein CAWIHRGLYEQYF. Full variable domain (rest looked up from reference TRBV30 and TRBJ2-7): SQTIHQWPATLVQPVGSPLSLECTVEGTSNPNLYWYRQAAGRGLQLLFYSVGIGQISSEVPQNLSASRPQDRQFILSSKKLLLSDSGFYLCAWIHRGLYEQYFGPGTRLTVT.

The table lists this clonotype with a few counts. Here the CDR3 DNA reads TGTGCCAGCAGCTTAGGACCCCATGACTATGGCTACACCTTC. It codes for CASSLGPHDYGYTF. This chain uses TRBV7-2 with TRBJ1-2, with D uncertain. Germline lookup yields CDR1 SGHTA and CDR2 FQGNSA. V lost 1 base to trimming and J lost 3 bases, with 9 bases between them. This CDR3 spans 14 amino acids.

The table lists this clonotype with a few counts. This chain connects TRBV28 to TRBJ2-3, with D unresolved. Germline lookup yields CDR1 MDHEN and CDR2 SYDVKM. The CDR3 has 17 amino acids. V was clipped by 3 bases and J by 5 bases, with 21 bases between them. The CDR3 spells CASSFRVADPLEDTQYF. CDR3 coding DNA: TGTGCCAGCAGTTTTAGGGTAGCCGACCCCTTGGAAGATACGCAGTATTTT.

This CDR3 reads CASSRPLRTQGEETQYF. The CDR3 bases are TGTGCCAGCAGCCGTCCCCTCCGGACCCAGGGGGAAGAGACCCAGTACTTC. The chain employs TRBV7-6 and TRBJ2-5, with 7 bases lining up with TRBD1. After removal of 5 bases from V and 3 bases from J, the junction contained 15 bases not matched to a gene. Germline V gene data show CDR1 as SGHVS and CDR2 as FNYEAQ. This CDR3 comprises 17 residues.

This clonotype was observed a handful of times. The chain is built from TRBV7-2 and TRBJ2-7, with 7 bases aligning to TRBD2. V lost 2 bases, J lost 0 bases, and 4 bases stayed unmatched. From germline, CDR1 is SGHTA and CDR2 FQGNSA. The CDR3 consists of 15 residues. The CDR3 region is CASSLRGGFSYEQYF. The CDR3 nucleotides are TGTGCCAGCAGCTTACGCGGGGGATTCTCCTACGAGCAGTACTTC.

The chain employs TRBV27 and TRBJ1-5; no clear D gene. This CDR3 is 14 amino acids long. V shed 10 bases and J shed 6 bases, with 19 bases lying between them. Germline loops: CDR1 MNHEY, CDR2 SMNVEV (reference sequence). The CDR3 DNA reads TGTGCCACCCCTGTGGCAGACTCCGGTCAGCCCCAGCATTTT. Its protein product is CATPVADSGQPQHF.

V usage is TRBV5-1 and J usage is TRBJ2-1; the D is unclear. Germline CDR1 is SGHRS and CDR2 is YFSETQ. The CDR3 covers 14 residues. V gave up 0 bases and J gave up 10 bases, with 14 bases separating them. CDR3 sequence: CASSLGRRIWEQFF. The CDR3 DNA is TGCGCCAGCAGCTTGGGTCGCCGGATTTGGGAGCAGTTCTTC.

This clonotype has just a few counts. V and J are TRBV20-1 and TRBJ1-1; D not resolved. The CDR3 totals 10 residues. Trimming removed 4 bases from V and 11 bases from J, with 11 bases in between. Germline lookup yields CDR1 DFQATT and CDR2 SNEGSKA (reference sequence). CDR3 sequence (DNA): TGCAGTGCTATTATTCTCGAGGCTTTCTTT. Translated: CSAIILEAFF.

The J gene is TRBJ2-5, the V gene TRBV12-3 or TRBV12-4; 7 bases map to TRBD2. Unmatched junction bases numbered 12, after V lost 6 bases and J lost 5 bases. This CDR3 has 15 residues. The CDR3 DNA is TGTGCCAGCAGGCTCAGGACTACTAGCGCGGAGACCCAGTACTTC. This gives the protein CASRLRTTSAETQYF.

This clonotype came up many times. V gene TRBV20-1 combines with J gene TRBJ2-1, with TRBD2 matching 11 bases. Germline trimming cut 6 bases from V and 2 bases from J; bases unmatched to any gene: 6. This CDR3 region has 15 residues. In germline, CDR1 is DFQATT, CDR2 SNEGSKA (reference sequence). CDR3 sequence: CSASPTSGAYNEQFF. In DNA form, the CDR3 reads TGCAGTGCCTCCCCGACTAGCGGGGCCTACAATGAGCAGTTCTTC.